This T cell receptor beta chain was recovered during a study of patients and donors after allogeneic stem cell transplantation. MiXCR, run by TCRdb on the RT-PCR reads, gives a single entry per CDR3 protein. Seen here are over 400,000 distinct CDR3 sequences, roughly 17% observed once, and the top ten hold just over 7%. In germline, CDR1 is MNHEY, CDR2 SMNVEV (reference sequence). The CDR3 is made up of 12 amino acids. Deletions cut 5 bases from V and 6 bases from J, with 11 bases between. This clonotype was seen a few times. This clonotype was obtained from a human donor who was either an allogeneic HSCT recipient or a stem cell or donor lymphocyte infusion donor (not recorded which). It is not recorded whose cells these are; they may come from a transplant donor. Sequencing was performed on blood, either unsorted or a sorted T cell fraction (not recorded which). This chain connects TRBV27 to TRBJ2-7; D not certain. CDR3 sequence reads: CASSTTVGEQYF. The CDR3 nucleotides read TGTGCCAGCAGTACCACAGTGGGCGAGCAGTACTTC.